This T cell receptor beta chain is from a study of shared clonotypes between healthy human individuals. Study-wide results and caveats: Among the subsets, naive ones generally showed larger estimated richness than memory ones.

On this clone: What it recognizes is unknown.

This CDR3 region has 14 residues. Germline lookup yields CDR1 SGHRS and CDR2 YFSETQ. With 4 bases removed from V and 0 bases from J, the gap between germline ends came to 8 bases. Healthy and HIV-negative, the adult donors had no recent acute infections or vaccinations. Data came from immunoSEQ multiplex PCR; TCRdb stores just in-frame clones and leaves some out. The sample has approximately 2.5 million clones; roughly 93% are singletons. The origin of this receptor is a man between 18 and 29 years old in good health. Some clones in this sample may be carry-over from other donors' samples. Sequences were obtained from naive CD4+ T cells from PBMCs. Subset meaning: CD45RA+ positively selected. The chain joins TRBV5-1 to TRBJ2-1; D gene uncertain. This CDR3 is CASSTAISYNEQFF. For the CDR3, the DNA is TGCGCCAGCAGCACAGCCATCTCCTACAATGAGCAGTTCTTC. The variable domain in full, completed from reference TRBV5-1 and TRBJ2-1, reads KAGVTQTPRYLIKTRGQQVTLSCSPISGHRSVSWYQQTPGQGLQFLFEYFSETQRNKGNFPGRFSGRQFSNSRSEMNVSTLELGDSALYLCASSTAISYNEQFFGPGTRLTVL.